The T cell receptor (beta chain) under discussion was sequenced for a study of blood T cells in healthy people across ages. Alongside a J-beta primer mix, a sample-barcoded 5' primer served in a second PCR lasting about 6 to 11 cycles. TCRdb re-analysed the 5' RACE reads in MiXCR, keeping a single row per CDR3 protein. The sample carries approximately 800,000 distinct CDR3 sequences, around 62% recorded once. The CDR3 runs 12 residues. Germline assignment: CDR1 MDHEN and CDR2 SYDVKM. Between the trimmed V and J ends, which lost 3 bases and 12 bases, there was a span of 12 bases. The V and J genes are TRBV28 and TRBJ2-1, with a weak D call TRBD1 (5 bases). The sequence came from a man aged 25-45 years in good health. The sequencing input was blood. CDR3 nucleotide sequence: TGTGCCAGCAGTTTGGGTCCAAGGGGGCAGTTCTTC. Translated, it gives CASSLGPRGQFF.